This T cell receptor (beta chain) is drawn from a study of cytotoxic CD8 clonotypes in ibrutinib-treated CLL. About the research overall: Complete response was seen in 2 patients and partial in roughly 25; around twelve progressed and some 14 stayed remitted after a median about 68 months. Response specimens were obtained following a median treatment duration of about 12 months, with a range of 6 to 36.

With regard to this clone: Its antigen remains unidentified.

Study observations and caveats: Clonality was elevated at ibrutinib response and had returned toward baseline at progression. Higher circulating CD8+ T-cell counts strongly accompanied higher baseline clonality, above age-matched healthy donors.

The repertoire was sequenced with immunoSEQ multiplex PCR; TCRdb's copy has only in-frame clones and lacks some. The sample yields approximately 300,000 clones, roughly 80% seen once. With 2 bases clipped from V and 9 bases from J, the junction kept 6 bases outside the gene matches. Germline assignment: CDR1 SGHTA and CDR2 FQGNSA. The CDR3 is 14 residues long. The chain links TRBV7-2 to TRBJ2-4, with 8 bases lining up with TRBD2. This TCR was sampled from a human donor with chronic lymphocytic leukemia. Sequencing was performed on PBMCs, taken before ibrutinib treatment. The CDR3 DNA reads TGTGCCAGCAGCTTAAACAGCGGGGGTGGCATTCAGTACTTC. This translates into CASSLNSGGGIQYF.